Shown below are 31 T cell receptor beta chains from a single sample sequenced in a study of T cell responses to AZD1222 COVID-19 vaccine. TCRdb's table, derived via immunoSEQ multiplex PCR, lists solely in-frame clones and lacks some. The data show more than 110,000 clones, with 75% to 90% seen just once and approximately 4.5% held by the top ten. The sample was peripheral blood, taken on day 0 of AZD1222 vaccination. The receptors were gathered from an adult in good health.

The chain's CDR3 is CASSLSPGAFGYTF. The CDR3, as DNA: TGTGCCAGCAGTTTATCGCCCGGGGCCTTTGGCTACACCTTC. The V gene is TRBV27, the J gene TRBJ1-2, with D maybe TRBD1 (5 bases). The CDR3 extends over 14 amino acids. CDR1 and CDR2 from the germline V gene are MNHEY and SMNVEV (reference sequence). V lost 0 bases to trimming and J lost 7 bases, with 12 bases between them.

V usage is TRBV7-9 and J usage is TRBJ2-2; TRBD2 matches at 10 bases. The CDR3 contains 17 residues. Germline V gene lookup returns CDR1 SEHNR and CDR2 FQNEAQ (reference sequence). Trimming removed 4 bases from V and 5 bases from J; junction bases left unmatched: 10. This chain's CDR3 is CASSSLLAGAGTGELFF. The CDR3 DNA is TGTGCCAGCAGCTCTCTTCTAGCGGGAGCGGGGACCGGGGAGCTGTTTTTT.

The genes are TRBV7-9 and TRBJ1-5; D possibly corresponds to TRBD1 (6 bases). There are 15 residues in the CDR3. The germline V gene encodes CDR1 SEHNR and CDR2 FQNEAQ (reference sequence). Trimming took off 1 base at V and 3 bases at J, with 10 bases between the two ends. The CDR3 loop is CASSLGDRFNQPQHF. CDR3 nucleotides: TGTGCCAGCAGCTTAGGCGACAGGTTCAATCAGCCCCAGCATTTT.

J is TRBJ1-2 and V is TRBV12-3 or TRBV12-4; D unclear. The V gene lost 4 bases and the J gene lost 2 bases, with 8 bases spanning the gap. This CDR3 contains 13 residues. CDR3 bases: TGTGCCAGCAGTTCCACCATAAACTATGGCTACACCTTC. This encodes CASSSTINYGYTF.

In DNA, the CDR3 is TGTGCCAGCAGTTACTCGAGCAGGGGGCCTCGTAGCGAGCAGTACTTC. Residues: CASSYSSRGPRSEQYF. This chain uses TRBV6-6 with TRBJ2-7, with 8 positions matching TRBD1. Germline loops: CDR1 MNHNY, CDR2 SVGAGI (reference sequence). The J segment lost 6 bases and the V segment lost 0 bases, leaving 10 bases of the junction unmatched. The CDR3 is 16 residues long.

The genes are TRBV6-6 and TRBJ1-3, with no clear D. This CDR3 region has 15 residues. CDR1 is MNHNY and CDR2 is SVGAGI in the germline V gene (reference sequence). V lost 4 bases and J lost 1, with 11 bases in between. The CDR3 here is CASSSRHASGNTIYF. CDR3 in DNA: TGTGCCAGCAGTTCGCGACACGCATCTGGAAACACCATATATTTT.

The CDR3 protein is CASSLLGTGFNTGELFF. DNA of the CDR3: TGCGCCAGCAGTCTCCTAGGGACAGGGTTTAACACCGGGGAGCTGTTTTTT. The genes are TRBV5-1 and TRBJ2-2; 9 positions agree with TRBD1. The CDR3 is made up of 17 amino acids. The germline CDR1 and CDR2 sequences are SGHRS and YFSETQ. J lost 2 bases, V lost 5 bases, and 10 bases had no gene match. The complete variable domain, with remaining parts taken from reference TRBV5-1 and TRBJ2-2, reads KAGVTQTPRYLIKTRGQQVTLSCSPISGHRSVSWYQQTPGQGLQFLFEYFSETQRNKGNFPGRFSGRQFSNSRSEMNVSTLELGDSALYLCASSLLGTGFNTGELFFGEGSRLTVL.

DNA for the CDR3: TGTGCCAGCAGATTGCTTCCCTTGGGGGGGACCCTCAGGAACTATGGCTACACCTTC. Translated: CASRLLPLGGTLRNYGYTF. The J gene is TRBJ1-2, the V gene TRBV5-5; a possible D gene is TRBD1 (5 bases). The CDR3 length is 19 residues. V shed 5 bases and J shed 2 bases, with 28 bases lying between them. The germline CDR1 and CDR2 sequences are SGHKS and YYEKEE (reference sequence).

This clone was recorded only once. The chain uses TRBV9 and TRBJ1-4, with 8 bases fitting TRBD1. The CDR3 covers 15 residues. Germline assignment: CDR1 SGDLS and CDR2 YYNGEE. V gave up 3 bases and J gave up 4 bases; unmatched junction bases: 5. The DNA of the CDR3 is TGTGCCAGCAGCGAAAGACAGGGGAGTAATGAAAAACTGTTTTTT. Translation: CASSERQGSNEKLFF.

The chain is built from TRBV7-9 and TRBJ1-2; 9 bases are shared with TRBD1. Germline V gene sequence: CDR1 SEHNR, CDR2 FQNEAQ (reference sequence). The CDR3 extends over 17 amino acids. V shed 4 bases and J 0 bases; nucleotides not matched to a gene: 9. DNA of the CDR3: TGTGCCAGCAGCTCCCGGGACAGGGCCATGGCTAACTATGGCTACACCTTC. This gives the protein CASSSRDRAMANYGYTF.

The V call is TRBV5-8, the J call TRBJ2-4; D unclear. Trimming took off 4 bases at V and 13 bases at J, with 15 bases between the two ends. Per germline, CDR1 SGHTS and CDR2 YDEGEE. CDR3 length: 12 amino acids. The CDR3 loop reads CASSPSAFRQYF. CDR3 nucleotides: TGTGCCAGCAGCCCCTCGGCCTTTCGGCAGTACTTC.

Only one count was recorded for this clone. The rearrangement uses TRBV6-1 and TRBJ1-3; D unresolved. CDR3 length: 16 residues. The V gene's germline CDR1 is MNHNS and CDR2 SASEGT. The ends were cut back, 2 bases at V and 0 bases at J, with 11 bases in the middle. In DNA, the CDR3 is TGTGCCAGCAGTGAACGGAGCCCATACTCTGGAAACACCATATATTTT. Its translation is CASSERSPYSGNTIYF.

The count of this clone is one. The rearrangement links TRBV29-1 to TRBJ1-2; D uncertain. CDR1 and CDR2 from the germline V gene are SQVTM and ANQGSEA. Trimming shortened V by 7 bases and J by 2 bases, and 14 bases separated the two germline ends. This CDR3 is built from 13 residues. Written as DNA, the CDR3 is TGCAGCGGAGATACGGGAGGGAACTATGGCTACACCTTC. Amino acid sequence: CSGDTGGNYGYTF.

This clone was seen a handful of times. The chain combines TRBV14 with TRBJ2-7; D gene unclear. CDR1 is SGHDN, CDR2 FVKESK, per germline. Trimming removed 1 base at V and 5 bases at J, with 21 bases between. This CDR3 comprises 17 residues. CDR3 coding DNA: TGTGCCAGCAGCCAAGTCGAGAGACACGGCTTGAACCACGAGCAGTACTTC. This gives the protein CASSQVERHGLNHEQYF. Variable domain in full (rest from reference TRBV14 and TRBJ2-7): EAGVTQFPSHSVIEKGQTVTLRCDPISGHDNLYWYRRVMGKEIKFLLHFVKESKQDESGMPNNRFLAERTGGTYSTLKVQPAELEDSGVYFCASSQVERHGLNHEQYFGPGTRLTVT.

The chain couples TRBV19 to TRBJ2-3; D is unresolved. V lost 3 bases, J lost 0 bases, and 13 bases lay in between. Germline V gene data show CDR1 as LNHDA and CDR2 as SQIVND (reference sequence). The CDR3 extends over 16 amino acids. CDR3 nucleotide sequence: TGTGCCAGTAGTATCACGGATCTCACTAGCACAGATACGCAGTATTTT. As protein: CASSITDLTSTDTQYF.

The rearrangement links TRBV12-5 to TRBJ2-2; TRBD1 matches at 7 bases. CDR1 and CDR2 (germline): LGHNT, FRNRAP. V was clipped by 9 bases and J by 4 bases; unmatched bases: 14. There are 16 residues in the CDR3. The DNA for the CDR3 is TGTGCTAGCACCACGCCTCCCAGGGGGTTCACCGGGGAGCTGTTTTTT. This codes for CASTTPPRGFTGELFF.

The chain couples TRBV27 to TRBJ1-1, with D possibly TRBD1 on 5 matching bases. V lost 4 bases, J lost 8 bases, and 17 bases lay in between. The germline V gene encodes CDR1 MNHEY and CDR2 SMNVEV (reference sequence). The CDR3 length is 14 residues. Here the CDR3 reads CASSSRQSEREAFF. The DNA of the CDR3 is TGTGCCAGCAGTTCTCGACAGTCTGAGAGGGAAGCTTTCTTT.

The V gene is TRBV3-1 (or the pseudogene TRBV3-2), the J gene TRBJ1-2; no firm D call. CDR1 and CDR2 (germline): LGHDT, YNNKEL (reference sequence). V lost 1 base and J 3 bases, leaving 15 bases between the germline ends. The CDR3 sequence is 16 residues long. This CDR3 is CASSQVFLATYYGYTF. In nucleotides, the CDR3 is TGTGCCAGCAGCCAAGTATTTTTGGCCACTTACTATGGCTACACCTTC.

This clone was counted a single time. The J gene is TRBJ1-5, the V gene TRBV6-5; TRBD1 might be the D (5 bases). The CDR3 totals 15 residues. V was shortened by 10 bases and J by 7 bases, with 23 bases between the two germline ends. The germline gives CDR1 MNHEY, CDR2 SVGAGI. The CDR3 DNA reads TGTGCCACCTCCGAAGGAGTCGGGGCCGTGCAGCCCCAGCATTTT. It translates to CATSEGVGAVQPQHF.

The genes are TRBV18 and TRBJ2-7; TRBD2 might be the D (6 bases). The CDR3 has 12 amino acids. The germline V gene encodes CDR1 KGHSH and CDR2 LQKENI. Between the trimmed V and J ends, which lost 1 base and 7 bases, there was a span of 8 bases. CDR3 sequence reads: CASSPRGEEQYF. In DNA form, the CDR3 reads TGTGCCAGCTCACCACGGGGGGAAGAGCAGTACTTC.

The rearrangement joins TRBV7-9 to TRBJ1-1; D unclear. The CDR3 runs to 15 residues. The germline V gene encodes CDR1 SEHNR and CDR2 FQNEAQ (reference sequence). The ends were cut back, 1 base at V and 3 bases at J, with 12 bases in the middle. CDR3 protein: CASSLGLGRDTEAFF. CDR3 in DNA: TGTGCCAGCAGCTTAGGATTGGGAAGAGACACTGAAGCTTTCTTT.

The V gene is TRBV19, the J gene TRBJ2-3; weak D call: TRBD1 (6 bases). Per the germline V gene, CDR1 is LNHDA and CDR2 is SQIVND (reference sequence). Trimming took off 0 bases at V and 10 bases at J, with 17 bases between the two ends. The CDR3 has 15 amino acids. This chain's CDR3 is CASSIDWGVGAAQYF. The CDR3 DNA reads TGTGCCAGTAGTATAGATTGGGGAGTGGGGGCGGCGCAGTATTTT.

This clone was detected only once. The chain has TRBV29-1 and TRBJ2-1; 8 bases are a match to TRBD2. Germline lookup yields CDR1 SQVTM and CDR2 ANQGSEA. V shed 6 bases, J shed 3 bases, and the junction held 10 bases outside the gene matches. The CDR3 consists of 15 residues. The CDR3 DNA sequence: TGCAGCGTCTCGGGGCGCGGGGGGAACTACAATGAGCAGTTCTTC. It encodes CSVSGRGGNYNEQFF.

CDR3 residues: CASSPGTGLAGANVLTF. CDR3 in DNA: TGTGCCAGTAGTCCCGGGACAGGGTTAGCGGGGGCCAACGTCCTGACTTTC. The rearrangement links TRBV19 to TRBJ2-6; 9 bases are shared with TRBD1. With 5 bases clipped from V and 4 bases from J, the junction kept 9 bases outside the gene matches. CDR1 is LNHDA, CDR2 SQIVND, per germline (reference sequence). This CDR3 is built from 17 residues.

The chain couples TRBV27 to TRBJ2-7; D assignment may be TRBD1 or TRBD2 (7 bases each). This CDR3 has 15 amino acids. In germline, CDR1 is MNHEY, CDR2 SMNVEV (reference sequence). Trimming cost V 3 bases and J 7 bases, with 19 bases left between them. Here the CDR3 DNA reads TGTGCCAGCAGTTTTGGGGGGACCCAGGGGGGGGAGCAGTACTTC. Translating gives CASSFGGTQGGEQYF.

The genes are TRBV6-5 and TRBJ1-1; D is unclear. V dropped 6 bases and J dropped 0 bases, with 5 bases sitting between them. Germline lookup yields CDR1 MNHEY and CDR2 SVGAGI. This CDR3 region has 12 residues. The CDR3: CASSRLNTEAFF. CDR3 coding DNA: TGTGCCAGCAGCCGGCTGAACACTGAAGCTTTCTTT.

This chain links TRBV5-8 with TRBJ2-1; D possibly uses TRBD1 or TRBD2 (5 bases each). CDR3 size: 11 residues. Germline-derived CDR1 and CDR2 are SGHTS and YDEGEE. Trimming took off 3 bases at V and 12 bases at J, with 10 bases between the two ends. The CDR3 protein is CASSWDHRQFF. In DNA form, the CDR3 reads TGTGCCAGCAGCTGGGACCACAGGCAGTTCTTC.

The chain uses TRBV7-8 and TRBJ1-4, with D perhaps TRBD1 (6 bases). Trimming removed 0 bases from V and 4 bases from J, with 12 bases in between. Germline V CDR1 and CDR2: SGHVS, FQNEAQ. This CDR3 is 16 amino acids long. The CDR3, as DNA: TGTGCCAGCAGCTTAGCCCGGACAGAAGTTAATGAAAAACTGTTTTTT. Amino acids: CASSLARTEVNEKLFF.

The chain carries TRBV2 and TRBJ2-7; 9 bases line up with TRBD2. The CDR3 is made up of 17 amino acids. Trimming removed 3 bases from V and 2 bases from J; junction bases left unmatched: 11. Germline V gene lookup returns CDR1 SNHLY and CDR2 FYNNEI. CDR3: CASSDGLAGRRAYEQYF. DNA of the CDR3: TGTGCCAGCAGTGATGGGCTAGCGGGACGCCGGGCCTACGAGCAGTACTTC.

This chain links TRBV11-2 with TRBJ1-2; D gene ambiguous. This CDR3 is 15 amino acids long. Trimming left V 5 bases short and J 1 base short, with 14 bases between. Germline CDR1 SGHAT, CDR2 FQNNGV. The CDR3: CASSPLAGINYGYTF. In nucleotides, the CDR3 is TGTGCCAGCAGCCCCCTCGCGGGGATTAACTATGGCTACACCTTC.

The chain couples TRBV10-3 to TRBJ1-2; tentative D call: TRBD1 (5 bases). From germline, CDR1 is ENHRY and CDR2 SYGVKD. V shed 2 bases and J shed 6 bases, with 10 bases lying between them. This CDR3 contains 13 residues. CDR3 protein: CAISETGPHGYTF. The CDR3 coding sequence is TGTGCCATCAGTGAGACGGGGCCCCATGGCTACACCTTC.